This TCR beta chain was identified during a study of T cell responses to AZD1222 COVID-19 vaccine. Only in-frame clones appear in the TCRdb table, and some are missing; sequencing was by immunoSEQ multiplex PCR. The data contain about 140,000 clones, around 90% of them seen just once; the ten biggest clones take up approximately 5.9%. Sequencing used peripheral blood, obtained 28 days after the second AZD1222 dose. The sequence derives from an adult who received the AZD1222 COVID-19 vaccine.

CDR3 protein: CASSLGGGKQYF. CDR3 in DNA: TGTGCCAGCAGTTTAGGAGGGGGGAAGCAGTACTTC. The V call is TRBV6-5, the J call TRBJ2-7; D might be TRBD1 or TRBD2, each matching 6 bases. With 4 bases removed from V and 8 bases from J, the gap between germline ends came to 12 bases. The germline V gene encodes CDR1 MNHEY and CDR2 SVGAGI. This CDR3 has 12 residues.